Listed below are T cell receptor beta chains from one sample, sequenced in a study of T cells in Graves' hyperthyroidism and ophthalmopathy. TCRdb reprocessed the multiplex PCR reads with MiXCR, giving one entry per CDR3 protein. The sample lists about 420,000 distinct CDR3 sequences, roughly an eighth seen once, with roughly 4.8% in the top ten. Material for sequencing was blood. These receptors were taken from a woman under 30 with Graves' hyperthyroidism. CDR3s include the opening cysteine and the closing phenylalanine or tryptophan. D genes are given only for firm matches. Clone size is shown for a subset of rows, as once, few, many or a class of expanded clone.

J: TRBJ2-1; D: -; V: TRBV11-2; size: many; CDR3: CASSLDEEPNDYNEQFF; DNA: TGTGCCAGCAGCTTAGATGAGGAGCCGAACGACTACAATGAGCAGTTCTTC
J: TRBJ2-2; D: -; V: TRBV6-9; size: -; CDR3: CASGELTGGGELFF; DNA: TGCGCCAGCGGTGAACTAACTGGGGGCGGGGAGCTGTTTTTT
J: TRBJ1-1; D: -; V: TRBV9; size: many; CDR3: CASSVAGYTEAFF; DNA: TGTGCCAGCAGCGTAGCGGGGTACACTGAAGCTTTCTTT
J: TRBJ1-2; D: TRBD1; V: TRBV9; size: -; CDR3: CASSDGQARGYTF; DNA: TGTGCCAGCAGCGACGGACAGGCGAGGGGCTACACCTTC
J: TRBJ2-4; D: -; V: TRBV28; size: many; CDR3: CASSPGQLLAKNIQYF; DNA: TGTGCCAGCAGCCCCGGACAGCTCCTAGCCAAAAACATTCAGTACTTC
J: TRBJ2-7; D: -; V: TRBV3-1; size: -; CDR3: CASSQRMNREAEQYF; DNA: TGTGCCAGCAGCCAAAGAATGAACAGGGAGGCTGAGCAGTACTTC
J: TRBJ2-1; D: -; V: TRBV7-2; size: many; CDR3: CASRNTGSTYRENEQFF; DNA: TGTGCCAGCAGAAATACAGGGTCCACATACAGGGAGAATGAGCAGTTCTTC
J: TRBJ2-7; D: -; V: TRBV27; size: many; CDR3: CASSLSGQNYEQYF; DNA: TGTGCCAGCAGTTTATCAGGACAGAACTACGAGCAGTACTTC
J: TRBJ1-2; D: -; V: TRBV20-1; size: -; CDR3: CSARDPGDYGYTF; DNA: TGCAGTGCTAGAGACCCAGGTGACTATGGCTACACCTTC
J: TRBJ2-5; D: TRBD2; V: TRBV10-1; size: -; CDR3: CASGRLAWVAETQYF; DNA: TGCGCCAGCGGACGACTAGCGTGGGTGGCAGAGACCCAGTACTTC
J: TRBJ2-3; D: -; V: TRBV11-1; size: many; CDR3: CASSLTELLTDTQYF; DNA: TGTGCCAGCAGCTTAACGGAACTACTCACAGATACGCAGTATTTT
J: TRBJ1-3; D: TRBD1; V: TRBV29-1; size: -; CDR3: CSVALKTGHSGNTIYF; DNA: TGCAGCGTTGCCCTAAAGACAGGGCACTCTGGAAACACCATATATTTT
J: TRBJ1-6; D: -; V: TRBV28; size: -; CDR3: CASSLSRPRGSPLHF; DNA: TGTGCCAGCAGTTTATCCCGGCCCCGGGGCTCACCCCTCCACTTT
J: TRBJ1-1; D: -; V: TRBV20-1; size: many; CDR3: CSARGSLDTEAFF; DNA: TGCAGTGCTAGGGGGAGCTTGGACACTGAAGCTTTCTTT
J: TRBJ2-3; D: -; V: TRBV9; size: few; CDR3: CASSVDKSTDTQYF; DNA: TGTGCCAGCAGCGTGGACAAGAGCACAGATACGCAGTATTTT
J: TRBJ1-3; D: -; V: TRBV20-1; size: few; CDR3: CSARDAGAGGGNTIYF; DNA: TGCAGTGCTAGAGATGCAGGGGCGGGAGGTGGAAACACCATATATTTT
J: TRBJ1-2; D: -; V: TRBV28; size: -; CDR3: CASTTRGIGSYTF; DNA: TGTGCCAGCACTACCAGGGGCATCGGCAGCTACACCTTC
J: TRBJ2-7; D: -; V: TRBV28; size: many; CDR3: CASRLSGHVSYEQYF; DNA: TGTGCCAGCAGACTGAGCGGGCACGTCTCCTACGAGCAGTACTTC
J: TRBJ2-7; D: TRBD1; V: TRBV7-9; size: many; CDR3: CASSPRDRYGYEQYF; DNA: TGTGCCAGCAGCCCCCGGGACAGGTACGGCTACGAGCAGTACTTC
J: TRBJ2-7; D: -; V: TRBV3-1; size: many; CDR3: CASSQGAGEQYF; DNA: TGTGCCAGCAGCCAAGGGGCTGGTGAGCAGTACTTC
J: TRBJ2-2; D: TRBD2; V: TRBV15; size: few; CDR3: CATSRAEAAGGSGELFF; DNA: TGTGCCACCAGCAGAGCTGAAGCGGCGGGAGGTAGCGGGGAGCTGTTTTTT
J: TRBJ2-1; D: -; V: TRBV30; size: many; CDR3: CAWRISLERSSYNEQFF; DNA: TGTGCCTGGAGAATATCCCTCGAGAGAAGCTCCTACAATGAGCAGTTCTTC
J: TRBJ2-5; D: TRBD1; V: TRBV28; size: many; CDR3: CASSLQGAAGETQYF; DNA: TGTGCCAGCAGTTTGCAGGGGGCGGCGGGAGAGACCCAGTACTTC
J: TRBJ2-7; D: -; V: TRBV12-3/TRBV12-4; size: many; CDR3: CASSSGLNYEQYF; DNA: TGTGCCAGCAGTTCCGGACTGAACTACGAGCAGTACTTC
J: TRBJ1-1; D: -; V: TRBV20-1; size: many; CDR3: CSARAYRNMNTEAFF; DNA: TGCAGTGCTAGAGCGTACAGAAACATGAACACTGAAGCTTTCTTT
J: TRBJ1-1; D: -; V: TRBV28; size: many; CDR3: CASRRGTSSEAFF; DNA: TGTGCCAGCAGACGCGGGACATCGAGCGAAGCTTTCTTT
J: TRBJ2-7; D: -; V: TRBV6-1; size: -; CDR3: CASSPDSGYEQYF; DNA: TGTGCCAGCAGCCCGGACAGTGGCTACGAGCAGTACTTC
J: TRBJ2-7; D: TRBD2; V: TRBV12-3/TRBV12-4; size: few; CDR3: CASRSGLADTYEQYF; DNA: TGTGCCAGCAGATCGGGACTAGCGGACACCTACGAGCAGTACTTC
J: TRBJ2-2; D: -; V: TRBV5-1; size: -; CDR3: CASNGGDNTGELFF; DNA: TGCGCCAGCAATGGGGGTGACAACACCGGGGAGCTGTTTTTT
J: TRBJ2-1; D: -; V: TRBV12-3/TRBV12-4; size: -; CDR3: CASSEAGQSSYNEQFF; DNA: TGTGCCAGCAGTGAGGCCGGACAGAGCTCCTACAATGAGCAGTTCTTC
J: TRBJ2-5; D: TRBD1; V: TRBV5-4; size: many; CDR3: CASSSGQGGRETQYF; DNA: TGTGCCAGCAGCTCCGGACAGGGAGGTCGAGAGACCCAGTACTTC
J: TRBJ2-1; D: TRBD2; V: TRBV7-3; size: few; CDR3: CASSSQAGGDNEQFF; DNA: TGTGCCAGCAGCTCCCAAGCGGGAGGAGACAATGAGCAGTTCTTC
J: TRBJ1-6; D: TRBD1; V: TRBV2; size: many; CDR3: CASSAETGSYNSPLHF; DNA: TGTGCCAGCAGTGCAGAGACAGGGTCATATAATTCACCCCTCCACTTT
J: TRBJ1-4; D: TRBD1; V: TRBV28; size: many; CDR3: CASTGTQGGEKLFF; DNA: TGTGCCAGCACCGGGACCCAGGGGGGTGAAAAACTGTTTTTT
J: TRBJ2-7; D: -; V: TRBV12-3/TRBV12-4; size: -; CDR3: CASSPYFETYEQYF; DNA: TGTGCCAGCAGCCCCTACTTTGAGACCTACGAGCAGTACTTC